This TCR beta chain was documented in a study of control samples from healthy donors and cancer patients. Germline values: CDR1 SGHNT, CDR2 YENEEA. This CDR3 region has 13 residues. V lost 6 bases and J 1 base, leaving 6 bases between the germline ends. Produced via immunoSEQ multiplex PCR; TCRdb's table is partial and in-frame only. The data contain around 68,000 clones, more than 80% of them singletons. This clonotype was sampled from a man aged 50 to 59 in good health. The sequenced sample consisted of blood. This chain connects TRBV11-3 to TRBJ1-4; D is ambiguous. CDR3 in amino acids: CASREGTNEKLFF. The CDR3 bases are TGTGCCAGCAGAGAAGGAACTAATGAAAAACTGTTTTTT.